This T cell receptor (beta chain) was captured in a study of T cells in Graves' hyperthyroidism and ophthalmopathy. Used for diagnoses were clinical symptoms, serum thyroxine and TRAb, thyroid ultrasound and orbital computed tomography. Amplification of TCR beta CDR3 regions used RNA as the template. A first-round RT-PCR of the TCR CDR3 used the HTBI primer set. TCRdb analysed the multiplex PCR reads with MiXCR anew, one entry per CDR3 protein. Of some 490,000 distinct CDR3 sequences detected, 22% appear once; the ten largest clones hold approximately 49%. The TCR was taken from a woman in her 70s with Graves' ophthalmopathy. Sequences were obtained from blood.

The chain's CDR3 is CASSSSGSPSYNEQFF. DNA for the CDR3: TGTGCCAGCAGCAGTAGCGGGAGCCCCTCCTACAATGAGCAGTTCTTC. This chain connects TRBV12-3 or TRBV12-4 to TRBJ2-1, with 9 bases aligning to TRBD2. Trimming removed 6 bases from V and 0 bases from J; junction bases left unmatched: 6. This CDR3 is built from 16 residues.